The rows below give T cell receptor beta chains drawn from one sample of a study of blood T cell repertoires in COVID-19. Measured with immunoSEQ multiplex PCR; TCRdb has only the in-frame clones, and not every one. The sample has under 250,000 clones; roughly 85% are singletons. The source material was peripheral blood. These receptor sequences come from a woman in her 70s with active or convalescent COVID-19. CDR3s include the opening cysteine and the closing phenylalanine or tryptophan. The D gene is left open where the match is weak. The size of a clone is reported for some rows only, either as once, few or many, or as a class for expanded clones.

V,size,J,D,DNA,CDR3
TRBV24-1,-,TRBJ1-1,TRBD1,TGTGCCACCAGTGATCCGGGACAGGGGAACACTGAAGCTTTCTTT,CATSDPGQGNTEAFF
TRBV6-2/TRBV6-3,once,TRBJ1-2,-,TGTGCCAGCAGTTGGGAGTATTATGGCTACACCTTC,CASSWEYYGYTF
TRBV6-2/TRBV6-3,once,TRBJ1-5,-,TGTGCCAGCAGTTACGGGGGCGGCAATCAGCCCCAGCATTTT,CASSYGGGNQPQHF
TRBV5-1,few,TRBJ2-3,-,TGCGCCAGCAGCTTGGTTCTGGGGGCAGCGGATACGCAGTATTTT,CASSLVLGAADTQYF
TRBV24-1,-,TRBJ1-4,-,TGTGCCACCAGTGAGTCAGGGGAGCGTGGGGAAACTAATGAAAAACTGTTTTTT,CATSESGERGETNEKLFF
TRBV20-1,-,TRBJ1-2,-,TGCAGTAGACAGGATACTTATGGCTACACCTTC,CSRQDTYGYTF
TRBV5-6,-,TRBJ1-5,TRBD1,TGTGCCAGCAGCCGTATGGGACAGGGGCCAGGGCAGCCCCAGCATTTT,CASSRMGQGPGQPQHF
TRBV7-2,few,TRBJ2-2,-,TGTGCCAGCAGCTTATTGGGGGGAACCGGGGAGCTGTTTTTT,CASSLLGGTGELFF
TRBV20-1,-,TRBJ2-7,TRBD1,TGCAGTGCTGGCCGGACAGGCGAGCAGTACTTC,CSAGRTGEQYF
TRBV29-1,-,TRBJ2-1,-,TGCAGCGTTGAGGGGGGGGCGCCGGGTAATGAGCAGTTCTTC,CSVEGGAPGNEQFF
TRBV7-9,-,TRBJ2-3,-,TGTGCCAGCAGCGAACTAGTGAGCACAGATACGCAGTATTTT,CASSELVSTDTQYF
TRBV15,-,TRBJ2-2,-,TGTGCCACCAGCAGTGGGGGCAGCGACACCGGGGAGCTGTTTTTT,CATSSGGSDTGELFF
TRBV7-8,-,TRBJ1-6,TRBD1,TGTGCCAGCAGCCCAGGACAGGGTACCCAATTGCCCCTCCACTTT,CASSPGQGTQLPLHF
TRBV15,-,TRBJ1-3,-,TGTGCCACCAGCAGAGATCTCGAGGGAAACACCATATATTTT,CATSRDLEGNTIYF
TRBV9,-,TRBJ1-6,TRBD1,TGTGCCAGCAGCTCCACTTGGACAGGGGGTCCAAATTCACCCCTCCACTTT,CASSSTWTGGPNSPLHF
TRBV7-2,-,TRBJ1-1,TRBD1,TGTGCCAGCAGCTTCCAGGGACAGGGGGATGAAGCTTTCTTT,CASSFQGQGDEAFF
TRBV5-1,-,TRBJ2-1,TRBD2,TGCGCCAGCAGCTTGAGGCCTCCGGGACTAGCAGCAAACAATGAGCAGTTCTTC,CASSLRPPGLAANNEQFF
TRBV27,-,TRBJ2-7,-,TGTGCCAGCAGTTCCCAGGGACTCCCCTACGAGCAGTACTTC,CASSSQGLPYEQYF
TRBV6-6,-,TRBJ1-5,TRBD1,TGTGCCAGCAGTTACGGTGAGGGGGCTCGGAGTCAGCCCCAGCATTTT,CASSYGEGARSQPQHF
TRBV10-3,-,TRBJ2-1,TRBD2,TGTGCCACCAGAAGTAACCTAGCGGGAGGGCTGGTTGAGCAGTTCTTC,CATRSNLAGGLVEQFF
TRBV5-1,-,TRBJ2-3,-,TGCGCCAGCAGCTCTGGAGGCGGAACGACGTCCAGGGATACGCAGTATTTT,CASSSGGGTTSRDTQYF
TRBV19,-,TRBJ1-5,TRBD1,TGTGCCAGTAGTCCCGACAGGGGCTATAGCAATCAGCCCCAGCATTTT,CASSPDRGYSNQPQHF
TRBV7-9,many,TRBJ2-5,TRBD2,TGTGCCAGCAGCTTACCCACTAGCGCGGGTCGGGAAAAAGAGACCCAGTACTTC,CASSLPTSAGREKETQYF
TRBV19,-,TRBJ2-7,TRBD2,TGTGCCAGTAGCTCTCTAGCGGGAGGGCCTTACGAGCAGTACTTC,CASSSLAGGPYEQYF
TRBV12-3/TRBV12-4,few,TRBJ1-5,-,TGTGCCAGCAGTCCAGGGTTCAGTCAGCCCCAGCATTTT,CASSPGFSQPQHF
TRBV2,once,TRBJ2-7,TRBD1,TGTGCCAGCAGGGAACAGGGGGCAACCCCCTACGAGCAGTACTTC,CASREQGATPYEQYF
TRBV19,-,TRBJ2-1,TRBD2,TGTGCCACCCACGCGGGAGTTTACAATGAGCAGTTCTTC,CATHAGVYNEQFF
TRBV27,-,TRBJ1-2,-,TGTGCCAGCAGCCGACTTTTGGGTCAGCCGGCTGATGGCTACACCTTC,CASSRLLGQPADGYTF
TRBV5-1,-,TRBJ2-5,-,TGCGCCAGCGAGGCCCTGGACAGCGACGAGACCCAGTACTTC,CASEALDSDETQYF